This T cell receptor beta chain derives from a study of blood T cell repertoires in COVID-19. Study-wide context: Samples taken during acute and convalescent COVID-19 were collected in the United States, Italy and Spain.

CDR3 length: 14 amino acids. The junction had 4 bases not matched to a gene; V was cut back by 7 bases and J by 6 bases. The germline gives CDR1 KGHDR, CDR2 SFDVKD. The data were produced by immunoSEQ multiplex PCR, yet TCRdb's version contains in-frame clones alone and is incomplete. The profile covers 200,000 to 300,000 clones, with around 88% appearing a single time and 2% to 2.5% taken by the ten largest. The rearrangement links TRBV24-1 to TRBJ2-2; TRBD1 agrees at 10 bases. Source material: PBMCs or T cells enriched from blood (not recorded which). The receptor was isolated from a woman aged 35 to 49 with acute COVID-19. CDR3 DNA sequence: TGTGCCACCAGGGGGACAGGGGCGCCCGGGGAGCTGTTTTTT. This codes for CATRGTGAPGELFF.